This TCR beta chain stems from a study of T cells after yellow fever vaccination. TCRdb fed the 5' RACE reads into MiXCR, producing one record per CDR3 protein. Of some 300,000 distinct CDR3 sequences in the sample, less than 4.5% were seen once. On this clonotype: What it binds is not known.

J was trimmed by 3 bases and V by 7 bases; bases with no gene match: 4. Germline assignment: CDR1 MGHDK and CDR2 SYGVNS. This CDR3 has 13 residues. Study results and limitations: Re-detected after boosting: most primary clones, approximately 97% of CD4 and 88% of CD8.

The V and J genes are TRBV25-1 and TRBJ1-2, with 8 bases that match TRBD1. Material: PBMCs, obtained on the day of the yellow fever booster vaccination. This TCR was sampled from a man aged 18 to 30 who received the YFV17D yellow fever vaccine. The DNA of the CDR3 is TGTGCCAGCACCATGACAGGGGACTATGGCTACACCTTC. The encoded protein is CASTMTGDYGYTF.